Each of the 31 T cell receptor beta chains below was sequenced from the same sample in a study of Graves' ophthalmopathy and Graves' hyperthyroidism. Beta-chain TCR CDR3 regions were amplified from RNA transcripts. In the first round, RT-PCR was carried out with HTBI primers, and a multiplex PCR formed the second round. Each CDR3 protein is one row after TCRdb ran MiXCR on the multiplex PCR reads. The repertoire consists of a few hundred thousand distinct CDR3 sequences, with about 15% occurring once and the leading ten covering roughly 2.3%. Sequenced: peripheral blood. Every receptor here comes from an adult woman with stable Graves' hyperthyroidism.

This chain links TRBV15 with TRBJ2-7; D unresolved. V was pared by 5 bases and J by 3 bases, with 14 bases between. The CDR3 length is 14 residues. Per the germline V gene, CDR1 is LNHNV and CDR2 is YYDKDF (reference sequence). CDR3 nucleotide sequence: TGTGCCACCAGCCGGAAACGACGGAGCTACGAGCAGTACTTC. Its translation is CATSRKRRSYEQYF.

The V call is TRBV6-1, the J call TRBJ1-2; D not resolved. With 1 base removed from V and 2 bases from J, the gap between germline ends came to 11 bases. The CDR3 has 15 residues. Germline V gives CDR1 MNHNS, CDR2 SASEGT. The CDR3 DNA sequence: TGTGCCAGCAGTGAAGAAAAGGGTCCCAACTATGGCTACACCTTC. Protein: CASSEEKGPNYGYTF.

This clonotype was observed at least ten times. The gene calls are TRBV20-1 and TRBJ2-2; D may be TRBD1 (5 bases). The CDR3 loop spans 13 amino acids. Trimming removed 1 base from V and 5 bases from J, with 8 bases in between. Germline CDR1 and CDR2: DFQATT and SNEGSKA (reference sequence). This chain's CDR3 is CSARVAGTGELFF. As DNA, the CDR3 is TGCAGTGCTAGAGTGGCAGGGACCGGGGAGCTGTTTTTT.

In this sample, this clonotype turned up a few times. The chain links TRBV18 to TRBJ1-1, with 10 positions matching TRBD1. The CDR3 covers 14 residues. CDR1 and CDR2 (germline): KGHSH, LQKENI. V shed 8 bases and J 7 bases; nucleotides not matched to a gene: 10. The CDR3 nucleotides read TGTGCCAGCACTCCCGGGACAGGGGCCGATGAAGCTTTCTTT. It codes for CASTPGTGADEAFF. The entire variable domain, with the rest obtained from reference TRBV18 and TRBJ1-1, is as follows: NAGVMQNPRHLVRRRGQEARLRCSPMKGHSHVYWYRQLPEEGLKFMVYLQKENIIDESGMPKERFSAEFPKEGPSILRIQQVVRGDSAAYFCASTPGTGADEAFFGQGTRLTVV.

This chain joins TRBV20-1 and TRBJ2-5; D might be TRBD2 (5 bases). V gave up 4 bases and J gave up 2 bases, with 20 bases separating them. Germline values: CDR1 DFQATT, CDR2 SNEGSKA (reference sequence). This CDR3 contains 16 residues. In nucleotides, the CDR3 is TGCAGTGCTACCTTTTTAACGACCGGGATACAAGAGACCCAGTACTTC. Its protein product is CSATFLTTGIQETQYF.

This clonotype was seen at least ten times. The chain joins TRBV28 to TRBJ1-2, with 8 bases lining up with TRBD1. V gave up 4 bases and J gave up 4 bases; unmatched junction bases: 2. Germline loops: CDR1 MDHEN, CDR2 SYDVKM. The CDR3 covers 13 residues. The CDR3 DNA sequence: TGTGCCAGCAGTTCCGGACAGGGCTATGGCTACACCTTC. It codes for CASSSGQGYGYTF.

This clonotype has ten or more counts. This chain joins TRBV28 and TRBJ2-7, with 8 bases that match TRBD1. J lost 7 bases, V lost 3 bases, and 8 bases had no gene match. Germline V gives CDR1 MDHEN, CDR2 SYDVKM. The CDR3 loop spans 14 amino acids. CDR3 nucleotide sequence: TGTGCCAGCAGTTTTAGGACAGGGTCCCGGGAGCAGTACTTC. It codes for CASSFRTGSREQYF.

This clonotype was seen many times. The chain employs TRBV7-3 and TRBJ1-5; D not certain. The CDR3 is 15 residues long. Trimming took off 0 bases at V and 0 bases at J, with 6 bases between the two ends. Germline assignment: CDR1 SGHTA and CDR2 FQGTGA. CDR3 protein: CASSLTSYSNQPQHF. Here the CDR3 DNA reads TGTGCCAGCAGCTTAACATCATATAGCAATCAGCCCCAGCATTTT.

At least ten counts were recorded for this clonotype. The gene calls are TRBV28 and TRBJ1-5; 10 nucleotides align to TRBD1. The CDR3 is made up of 13 amino acids. V was pared by 8 bases and J by 13 bases, with 11 bases of the junction left unmatched. Germline loops: CDR1 MDHEN, CDR2 SYDVKM. CDR3 residues: CASFSGTGERQHF. The CDR3 DNA follows: TGTGCCAGCTTTTCCGGGACAGGGGAGCGACAGCATTTT.

J is TRBJ2-2 and V is TRBV15; TRBD1 agrees at 7 bases. This CDR3 is built from 15 residues. The J segment lost 1 base and the V segment lost 6 bases, leaving 5 bases of the junction unmatched. Germline-derived CDR1 and CDR2 are LNHNV and YYDKDF (reference sequence). The CDR3 loop reads CATRAGTVNTGELFF. As DNA, the CDR3 is TGTGCCACCAGGGCCGGGACAGTGAACACCGGGGAGCTGTTTTTT.

This clonotype was observed at least ten times. This chain joins TRBV6-1 and TRBJ2-7, with 8 nucleotides matching TRBD1. Germline-derived CDR1 and CDR2 are MNHNS and SASEGT. The ends lost 7 bases at V and 1 base at J; junction bases unmatched: 9. The CDR3 runs to 15 residues. The CDR3 nucleotides are TGTGCCAGCATCGACAGGGACAGGCTTTCCTACGAGCAGTACTTC. As protein: CASIDRDRLSYEQYF.

Only a few counts were recorded for this clonotype. A much larger clone lies a single base off, so this may be a read error. The J gene is TRBJ2-5, the V gene TRBV20-1; the D is unclear. CDR1 and CDR2 from the germline V gene are DFQATT and SNEGSKA (reference sequence). CDR3 size: 12 residues. As DNA, the CDR3 is TGCAGTGCTAGAAGACCTCAAGAGACCAAGTACTTC. As protein: CSARRPQETKYF.

In its sample, this clonotype was seen many times. V is TRBV7-2 and J is TRBJ2-5; no definite D call. The CDR3 is made up of 12 amino acids. V gave up 1 base and J gave up 5 bases, with 5 bases separating them. CDR1 is SGHTA, CDR2 FQGNSA, per germline. This CDR3 reads CASSLEAETQYF. CDR3 in DNA: TGTGCCAGCAGCTTAGAGGCGGAGACCCAGTACTTC. Combining the CDR3 with reference TRBV7-2 and TRBJ2-5 gives the whole variable domain GAGVSQSPSNKVTEKGKDVELRCDPISGHTALYWYRQSLGQGLEFLIYFQGNSAPDKSGLPSDRFSAERTGGSVSTLTIQRTQQEDSAVYLCASSLEAETQYFGPGTRLLVL.

This clonotype was seen many times. J is TRBJ2-2 and V is TRBV7-2; D is possibly TRBD1 (6 bases). The CDR3 is 16 amino acids. In germline, CDR1 is SGHTA, CDR2 FQGNSA. The V gene lost 5 bases and the J gene lost 2 bases, with 15 bases spanning the gap. In DNA, the CDR3 is TGTGCCAGCAGCAGCCGATCCGGGACAAACACCGGGGAGCTGTTTTTT. This encodes CASSSRSGTNTGELFF.

The chain combines TRBV28 with TRBJ2-7; 8 bases line up with TRBD1. From germline, CDR1 is MDHEN and CDR2 SYDVKM. The CDR3 contains 13 residues. The J segment lost 7 bases and the V segment lost 0 bases, leaving 2 bases of the junction unmatched. CDR3 bases: TGTGCCAGCAGTTTATGGCAGGGGGCAGAGCAGTACTTC. This sequence encodes CASSLWQGAEQYF.

This clonotype came up many times. The genes are TRBV29-1 and TRBJ1-6; D gene ambiguous. V dropped 5 bases and J dropped 2 bases, with 7 bases sitting between them. The CDR3 runs 13 residues. The V gene's germline CDR1 is SQVTM and CDR2 ANQGSEA. CDR3 loop: CSVKPTYNSPLHF. The DNA of the CDR3 is TGCAGCGTTAAACCAACCTATAATTCACCCCTCCACTTT.

In this sample, this clonotype turned up many times. This chain links TRBV29-1 with TRBJ2-7; 9 bases align to TRBD1. Germline CDR1 SQVTM, CDR2 ANQGSEA. There are 12 residues in the CDR3. J was trimmed by 10 bases and V by 7 bases; bases with no gene match: 11. Written as DNA, the CDR3 is TGCAGCGCCGCGGACAGGGGAGGATTACAGTACTTC. Protein sequence: CSAADRGGLQYF.

Ten or more counts support this clonotype. J is TRBJ2-5 and V is TRBV10-2; 13 nucleotides agree with TRBD2. Germline V gene data show CDR1 as WSHSY and CDR2 as SAAADI. The CDR3 contains 16 residues. V was pared by 6 bases and J by 5 bases, with 9 bases of the junction left unmatched. Here the CDR3 reads CASRRPGLAGFETQYF. The DNA for the CDR3 is TGCGCCAGCAGGCGCCCGGGACTAGCGGGATTCGAGACCCAGTACTTC.

This clonotype was recorded many times. The chain uses TRBV7-9 and TRBJ1-5; possible D gene TRBD1, 6 bases. V lost 5 bases and J 2 bases, leaving 10 bases between the germline ends. The CDR3 is made up of 14 amino acids. Per germline, CDR1 SEHNR and CDR2 FQNEAQ (reference sequence). For the CDR3, the DNA is TGTGCCAGCAGCCCGGAGGGGGGCAATCAGCCCCAGCATTTT. Its protein product is CASSPEGGNQPQHF.

This clonotype was found many times. This chain links TRBV11-2 with TRBJ2-7; D is ambiguous. This CDR3 is 15 amino acids long. Trimming took 2 bases from V and 6 from J, leaving 17 bases between them. Per germline, CDR1 SGHAT and CDR2 FQNNGV. CDR3 residues: CASSLSSLGYGEQYF. CDR3 sequence (DNA): TGTGCCAGCAGCTTATCGTCGTTGGGGTATGGCGAGCAGTACTTC.

The rearrangement joins TRBV5-1 to TRBJ2-2; 8 nucleotides align to TRBD2. After removal of 0 bases from V and 0 bases from J, the junction contained 1 base not matched to a gene. CDR3 size: 16 residues. Germline loops: CDR1 SGHRS, CDR2 YFSETQ. For the CDR3, the DNA is TGCGCCAGCAGCTTGGTCGGGAGGGCGAACACCGGGGAGCTGTTTTTT. Amino acids: CASSLVGRANTGELFF.

The chain couples TRBV27 to TRBJ1-2; 7 bases are shared with TRBD1. The CDR3 spans 14 residues. CDR1 and CDR2 from the germline V gene are MNHEY and SMNVEV (reference sequence). The trim removed 8 bases at V and 4 bases at J, leaving 10 bases unmatched. CDR3 in amino acids: CASGHRGGGYGYTF. In nucleotides, the CDR3 is TGTGCCAGCGGACACAGGGGTGGTGGCTATGGCTACACCTTC.

This clonotype was seen more than once but under ten times. The rearrangement joins TRBV30 to TRBJ1-4; D is ambiguous. Trimming removed 0 bases from V and 3 bases from J, with 14 bases in between. The CDR3 extends over 16 amino acids. The germline V gene has CDR1 GTSNPN and CDR2 SVGIG (reference sequence). CDR3 region: CAWSVPFMGANEKLFF. In DNA form, the CDR3 reads TGTGCCTGGAGTGTACCCTTCATGGGAGCTAATGAAAAACTGTTTTTT.

This clonotype was seen repeatedly, ten times or more. The genes are TRBV29-1 and TRBJ1-1; D ambiguous. From germline, CDR1 is SQVTM and CDR2 ANQGSEA. Deletions cut 4 bases from V and 0 bases from J, with 12 bases between. The CDR3 has 14 residues. CDR3 amino acids: CSVVRGIMNTEAFF. DNA of the CDR3: TGCAGCGTTGTCCGAGGCATTATGAACACTGAAGCTTTCTTT.

Ten or more counts support this clonotype. This chain connects TRBV28 to TRBJ2-5; D may be TRBD2 (6 bases). Germline V lookup: CDR1 MDHEN, CDR2 SYDVKM. The length of the CDR3 is 14 residues. The V end was cut by 6 bases, the J end by 5 bases, with 16 bases between. The CDR3 protein is CASRSRGFYETQYF. For the CDR3, the DNA is TGTGCCAGCAGGTCCCGGGGGTTTTATGAGACCCAGTACTTC. Full variable domain (remainder filled in from reference TRBV28 and TRBJ2-5): DVKVTQSSRYLVKRTGEKVFLECVQDMDHENMFWYRQDPGLGLRLIYFSYDVKMKEKGDIPEGYSVSREKKERFSLILESASTNQTSMYLCASRSRGFYETQYFGPGTRLLVL.

This clonotype was counted many times. This sequence joins TRBV5-1 and TRBJ1-1, with a possible D match to TRBD1 (6 bases). The CDR3 extends over 12 amino acids. Germline V gene data show CDR1 as SGHRS and CDR2 as YFSETQ. Trimming pared 0 bases from V and 11 bases from J, leaving 11 bases between. CDR3 DNA sequence: TGCGCCAGCAGCTTGGAACAGGGAAGGGCTTTCTTT. Protein product: CASSLEQGRAFF. Complete variable domain (other parts from reference TRBV5-1 and TRBJ1-1): KAGVTQTPRYLIKTRGQQVTLSCSPISGHRSVSWYQQTPGQGLQFLFEYFSETQRNKGNFPGRFSGRQFSNSRSEMNVSTLELGDSALYLCASSLEQGRAFFGQGTRLTVV.

Many counts were recorded for this clonotype. This chain connects TRBV4-2 to TRBJ1-1; D perhaps matches TRBD1 (6 bases). Trimming left V 8 bases short and J 3 bases short, with 13 bases between. CDR1 and CDR2 (germline): LGHNA, YNFKEQ. The CDR3 covers 13 residues. The CDR3 here is CASSQGRDTEAFF. The CDR3 DNA reads as TGTGCCAGCTCGCAGGGGAGAGACACTGAAGCTTTCTTT.

V usage is TRBV14 and J usage is TRBJ1-1; D might be TRBD1 (6 bases). CDR1 is SGHDN, CDR2 FVKESK, per germline. The CDR3 contains 15 residues. V lost 1 base and J 0 bases, leaving 9 bases between the germline ends. The CDR3 reads CASSQGSGVNTEAFF. In DNA, the CDR3 is TGTGCCAGCAGCCAAGGTTCAGGGGTGAACACTGAAGCTTTCTTT.

Remarks on this clonotype: The CDR3 carries no conserved terminal phenylalanine or tryptophan, so it likely arises from a read error. The DNA is left out, because the CDR3 cannot be placed on it with certainty; the CDR3 is given as TCRdb lists it. The V call is TRBV12-3 or TRBV12-4, the J call TRBJ2-2. The CDR3 length equals 15 residues, ends included. This chain's CDR3 is CASSFPRENTGELCY.

The rearrangement links TRBV20-1 to TRBJ1-1, with TRBD1 identical over 8 bases. V dropped 3 bases and J dropped 9; count of bases not matched to a gene: 3. CDR3 size: 11 residues. The germline V gene has CDR1 DFQATT and CDR2 SNEGSKA (reference sequence). The CDR3 spells CSASRTGKAFF. The CDR3 region has the DNA TGCAGTGCTAGCAGGACAGGGAAAGCTTTCTTT.

This clonotype was found a few times. V is TRBV7-8 and J is TRBJ1-1; possibly TRBD1 for D (5 bases). Germline CDR1 and CDR2: SGHVS and FQNEAQ. V was cut by 5 bases and J by 6 bases, with 22 bases left in between. This CDR3 region has 16 residues. This chain's CDR3 is CASSPEWTHVLPEAFF. The CDR3 DNA sequence: TGTGCCAGCAGCCCGGAATGGACACACGTTCTCCCTGAAGCTTTCTTT.